This T cell receptor (beta chain) originates from a study of blood T cell repertoires in COVID-19. Study-wide background: The United States, Italy and Spain provided the acute and convalescent COVID-19 samples. T cells, B-cell-depleted T cells, or PBMCs supplied cDNA or gDNA.

The V end lost 2 bases, the J end lost 6 bases, and 20 bases lay between the germline ends. The CDR3 totals 17 residues. Germline loops: CDR1 LGHNA, CDR2 YNFKEQ. This clone was counted between two and nine times. In the authors' methods: Counts of nucleated cells, estimated from reference gene primer amplification, were obtained. Profiling relied on immunoSEQ multiplex PCR, and the TCRdb table lists in-frame clones only, not all of them. V and J calls and clone size are as listed in that table; D and trimming were resolved from the DNA. The sample yields some 200,000 clones, about 86% seen once. Material for sequencing was peripheral blood. This sequence joins TRBV4-2 and TRBJ2-1; D is possibly TRBD1 (8 bases). The clonotype comes from a man younger than 30 with active or convalescent COVID-19. The DNA of the CDR3 is TGTGCCAGCAGCCAAAGAGGTTTGGACAGGGAGGGCAATGAGCAGTTCTTC. This gives the protein CASSQRGLDREGNEQFF.